The following is a TCR beta chain sequence with its context. This record belongs to a study of blood T cell repertoires in COVID-19. Method: immunoSEQ multiplex PCR; TCRdb's copy keeps in-frame clones and lacks some. Of over 50,000 clones listed, around 92% are singletons. Sequencing was performed on peripheral blood. This clonotype originated in a man between 50 and 59 years old with active COVID-19.

The CDR3 sequence is CASSRGDGTDTQYF. DNA for the CDR3: TGTGCCAGCAGCCGGGGGGACGGCACAGATACGCAGTATTTT. The rearrangement joins TRBV7-2 to TRBJ2-3, with 7 bases aligning to TRBD2. CDR3 size: 14 residues. CDR1 is SGHTA, CDR2 FQGNSA, per germline. V lost 5 bases and J lost 1; bases outside the gene matches: 3.